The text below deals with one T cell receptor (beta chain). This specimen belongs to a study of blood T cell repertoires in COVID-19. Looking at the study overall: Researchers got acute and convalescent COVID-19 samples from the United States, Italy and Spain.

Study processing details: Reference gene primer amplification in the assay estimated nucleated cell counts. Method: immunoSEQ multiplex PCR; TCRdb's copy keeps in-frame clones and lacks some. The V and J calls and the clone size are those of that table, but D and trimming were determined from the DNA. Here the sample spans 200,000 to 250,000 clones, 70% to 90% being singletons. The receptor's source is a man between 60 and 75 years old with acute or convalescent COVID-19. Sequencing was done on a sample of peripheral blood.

Written as DNA, the CDR3 is TGCGCCAGCAGCTTGCCGGTAGCGGGGGACAATGAGCAGTTCTTC. This codes for CASSLPVAGDNEQFF. The V and J genes are TRBV5-1 and TRBJ2-1; 9 bases match TRBD2. The trim removed 1 base at V and 5 bases at J, leaving 4 bases unmatched. This CDR3 region has 15 residues. Germline values: CDR1 SGHRS, CDR2 YFSETQ.